A single sample gave rise to the 30 T cell receptor beta chains below, sequenced in a study of cytomegalovirus exposure and HLA in healthy donors. The PCR contained 60 Vbeta and 13 Jbeta primers. TCRdb keeps only in-frame clones here, not all; method: immunoSEQ multiplex PCR. The data show 150,000 to 200,000 clones, roughly 82% seen once. Sequencing input: PBMCs. Every receptor here comes from a girl aged 2 to 10 in good health and CMV-seropositive.

The V call is TRBV15, the J call TRBJ2-7, with D possibly matching TRBD1 (6 bases). The V gene's germline CDR1 is LNHNV and CDR2 YYDKDF (reference sequence). With 0 bases removed from V and 9 bases from J, the gap between germline ends came to 15 bases. The CDR3 totals 14 residues. The CDR3 loop reads CATSRDRPGALQYF. The CDR3 DNA follows: TGTGCCACCAGCAGAGATCGGCCAGGGGCGCTGCAGTACTTC. Looking up the rest from reference TRBV15 and TRBJ2-7 gives the full variable domain: DAMVIQNPRYQVTQFGKPVTLSCSQTLNHNVMYWYQQKSSQAPKLLFHYYDKDFNNEADTPDNFQSRRPNTSFCFLDIRSPGLGDTAMYLCATSRDRPGALQYFGPGTRLTVT.

The gene calls are TRBV28 and TRBJ1-2; no reliable D call. CDR1 is MDHEN and CDR2 is SYDVKM in the germline V gene. V was cut by 5 bases and J by 3 bases, with 10 bases left in between. This CDR3 has 13 amino acids. CDR3 nucleotides: TGTGCCAGCAGTCTCCTCTCTGACTATGGCTACACCTTC. Its translation: CASSLLSDYGYTF.

This clone was found a few times. The rearrangement uses TRBV29-1 and TRBJ1-1; D is ambiguous. Germline V lookup: CDR1 SQVTM, CDR2 ANQGSEA. Deletions cut 3 bases from V and 4 bases from J, with 9 bases between. This CDR3 has 12 amino acids. CDR3 nucleotide sequence: TGCAGCGTTGAGAGGGTCCCCACTGAAGCTTTCTTT. This encodes CSVERVPTEAFF.

The gene calls are TRBV6-1 and TRBJ1-2; D is ambiguous. The CDR3 loop spans 15 amino acids. V shed 7 bases and J shed 0 bases, with 15 bases lying between them. CDR1 is MNHNS and CDR2 is SASEGT in the germline V gene. In DNA form, the CDR3 reads TGTGCCAGCATCAGAACCCCAAATGCTAACTATGGCTACACCTTC. Translation gives CASIRTPNANYGYTF.

The chain combines TRBV29-1 with TRBJ2-7, with 7 bases matching TRBD2. The germline V gene encodes CDR1 SQVTM and CDR2 ANQGSEA. With 4 bases clipped from V and 4 bases from J, the junction kept 4 bases outside the gene matches. The CDR3 is 12 residues long. In nucleotides, the CDR3 is TGCAGCGTTGTGTCGGGAGGATACGAGCAGTACTTC. Translated, it gives CSVVSGGYEQYF.

This rearrangement joins TRBV2 to TRBJ1-2; D is ambiguous. This CDR3 region has 13 residues. Germline CDR1 and CDR2: SNHLY and FYNNEI. Between the trimmed V and J ends, which lost 6 bases and 8 bases, there was a span of 16 bases. CDR3 region: CASRDNGGCGYTF. Here the CDR3 DNA reads TGTGCCAGCAGGGATAACGGCGGGTGCGGCTACACCTTC.

The chain uses TRBV6-5 and TRBJ2-2, with a tentative D call TRBD2 (7 bases). Germline assignment: CDR1 MNHEY and CDR2 SVGAGI. The V end was cut by 8 bases, the J end by 4 bases, with 14 bases between. The CDR3 is 14 amino acids. CDR3 sequence reads: CASSGGRGTGELFF. As DNA, the CDR3 is TGTGCCAGCTCCGGGGGGCGTGGCACCGGGGAGCTGTTTTTT.

The chain couples TRBV19 to TRBJ1-1; D uncertain. The V gene lost 4 bases and the J gene lost 6 bases, with 12 bases spanning the gap. Germline-derived CDR1 and CDR2 are LNHDA and SQIVND (reference sequence). The CDR3 has 13 residues. Written as DNA, the CDR3 is TGTGCCAGTAGTACGGAGGACTGGGCTGAAGCTTTCTTT. Translating gives CASSTEDWAEAFF.

V and J are TRBV5-5 and TRBJ1-2; D uncertain. Germline V lookup: CDR1 SGHKS, CDR2 YYEKEE (reference sequence). The length of the CDR3 is 13 residues. The V and J ends lost 0 bases and 4 bases respectively, with 7 bases between them. CDR3 coding DNA: TGTGCCAGCAGCTTGGTGGCAGGCTATGGCTACACCTTC. Amino acid sequence: CASSLVAGYGYTF.

This clone came up a few times. The chain has TRBV5-5 and TRBJ2-7; D uncertain. CDR3 length equals 11 residues. Germline lookup yields CDR1 SGHKS and CDR2 YYEKEE (reference sequence). Between the trimmed V and J ends, which lost 3 bases and 3 bases, there was a span of 4 bases. Written as DNA, the CDR3 is TGTGCCAGCAGCTCTAGCTACGAGCAGTACTTC. It encodes CASSSSYEQYF.

The CDR3 DNA follows: TGTGCCAGCAGCTTGGGTGGGGACAGCTCCTACGAGCAGTACTTC. This codes for CASSLGGDSSYEQYF. The chain couples TRBV5-4 to TRBJ2-7, with TRBD1 matching over 7 bases. J was trimmed by 0 bases and V by 0 bases; bases with no gene match: 3. The CDR3 covers 15 residues. Germline V gene lookup returns CDR1 SGHNT and CDR2 YYREEE (reference sequence).

This sequence joins TRBV15 and TRBJ1-2; D is perhaps TRBD1 (6 bases). V shed 1 base and J shed 0 bases, with 9 bases lying between them. The CDR3 is 15 residues long. Germline V gives CDR1 LNHNV, CDR2 YYDKDF (reference sequence). CDR3 coding DNA: TGTGCCACCAGCAGAGTTGGACAGCCTAACTATGGCTACACCTTC. Its protein is CATSRVGQPNYGYTF.

This clone was picked up a small number of times. The chain employs TRBV2 and TRBJ2-5; the match to TRBD1 covers 7 bases. The ends lost 5 bases at V and 4 bases at J; junction bases unmatched: 10. The germline V gene encodes CDR1 SNHLY and CDR2 FYNNEI. This CDR3 spans 15 amino acids. CDR3 DNA: TGTGCCAGCAGTCACCCATCGACAGGGATAGAGACCCAGTACTTC. Its translation: CASSHPSTGIETQYF.

V and J are TRBV28 and TRBJ1-3; unclear D gene. With 2 bases removed from V and 2 bases from J, the gap between germline ends came to 7 bases. CDR3 size: 14 residues. Per the germline V gene, CDR1 is MDHEN and CDR2 is SYDVKM. CDR3 loop: CASSLSQPGNTIYF. CDR3 coding DNA: TGTGCCAGCAGTTTAAGCCAACCTGGAAACACCATATATTTT.

The V gene is TRBV6-5, the J gene TRBJ2-1; 11 bases align to TRBD2. J gave up 5 bases and V 0 bases, and 3 bases lay outside the gene matches. There are 16 residues in the CDR3. CDR1 is MNHEY and CDR2 is SVGAGI in the germline V gene. CDR3 coding DNA: TGTGCCAGCAGTTACTCGGGACTAGCGGACAACAATGAGCAGTTCTTC. This translates into CASSYSGLADNNEQFF.

The chain combines TRBV6-5 with TRBJ2-1; TRBD2 is a possible D gene (6 bases). The CDR3 has 13 residues. V lost 2 bases and J 5 bases, leaving 7 bases between the germline ends. Germline lookup yields CDR1 MNHEY and CDR2 SVGAGI. The CDR3: CASSYGTDNEQFF. The CDR3 nucleotides read TGTGCCAGCAGTTACGGGACTGACAATGAGCAGTTCTTC.

The V call is TRBV5-1, the J call TRBJ2-7; D is uncertain. Trimming pared 2 bases from V and 0 bases from J, leaving 12 bases between. Germline CDR1 and CDR2: SGHRS and YFSETQ. This CDR3 contains 15 residues. CDR3 in amino acids: CASSLRTWSSYEQYF. The CDR3 nucleotides are TGCGCCAGCAGCTTAAGAACTTGGAGCTCCTACGAGCAGTACTTC.

This chain uses TRBV5-1 with TRBJ2-2; D is unclear. CDR1 is SGHRS, CDR2 YFSETQ, per germline. V lost 4 bases and J lost 7, with 17 bases in between. The CDR3 runs to 15 residues. In nucleotides, the CDR3 is TGCGCCAGCAGCACGGCTGTTAGCCCCAGCGGGGAGCTGTTTTTT. This translates into CASSTAVSPSGELFF. Combining the CDR3 with reference TRBV5-1 and TRBJ2-2 gives the whole variable domain KAGVTQTPRYLIKTRGQQVTLSCSPISGHRSVSWYQQTPGQGLQFLFEYFSETQRNKGNFPGRFSGRQFSNSRSEMNVSTLELGDSALYLCASSTAVSPSGELFFGEGSRLTVL.

The gene calls are TRBV6-5 and TRBJ2-2, with D maybe TRBD2 (5 bases). Trimming took 7 bases from V and 5 from J, leaving 11 bases between them. Germline values: CDR1 MNHEY, CDR2 SVGAGI. This CDR3 comprises 13 residues. The CDR3 here is CASNDGVTGELFF. CDR3 DNA sequence: TGTGCCAGCAACGACGGGGTTACCGGGGAGCTGTTTTTT.

The rearrangement joins TRBV19 to TRBJ1-1; D ambiguous. Germline V CDR1 and CDR2: LNHDA, SQIVND (reference sequence). The V end lost 7 bases, the J end lost 3 bases, and 12 bases lay between the germline ends. This CDR3 has 13 amino acids. This CDR3 reads CASMRGAHTEAFF. CDR3 coding DNA: TGTGCCAGTATGCGTGGTGCGCACACTGAAGCTTTCTTT.

The V call is TRBV30, the J call TRBJ2-1; a possible D gene is TRBD1 (5 bases). CDR3 length: 12 amino acids. Germline V gives CDR1 GTSNPN, CDR2 SVGIG (reference sequence). Trimming cost V 3 bases and J 6 bases, with 9 bases left between them. CDR3 coding DNA: TGTGCCTGGAGCTGGGGCCTCAATGAGCAGTTCTTC. It specifies CAWSWGLNEQFF.

The rearrangement uses TRBV5-3 and TRBJ2-1; the D gene is possibly TRBD2 (6 bases). TRBV5-3 carries the ORF label, with uncertain function. With 4 bases removed from V and 4 bases from J, the gap between germline ends came to 12 bases. The CDR3 contains 14 residues. This CDR3 reads CARSKGGRYNEQFF. CDR3 DNA: TGTGCCAGAAGCAAGGGAGGCCGGTACAATGAGCAGTTCTTC.

As DNA, the CDR3 is TGTGCCATCAGTGAAAACGCCGGGGGTGAGCAGTTCTTC. It translates to CAISENAGGEQFF. The V call is TRBV10-3, the J call TRBJ2-1, with D possibly TRBD2 on 6 matching bases. With 3 bases removed from V and 9 bases from J, the gap between germline ends came to 12 bases. Per the germline V gene, CDR1 is ENHRY and CDR2 is SYGVKD. The CDR3 is 13 residues long.

The rearrangement joins TRBV2 to TRBJ1-2, with TRBD1 matching 10 bases. This CDR3 has 13 amino acids. With 6 bases clipped from V and 4 bases from J, the junction kept 2 bases outside the gene matches. CDR1 is SNHLY, CDR2 FYNNEI, per germline. DNA for the CDR3: TGTGCCAGCAGAGACAGGGGGCCCTATGGCTACACCTTC. Protein: CASRDRGPYGYTF. Drawing the rest from reference TRBV2 and TRBJ1-2, the complete variable domain is EPEVTQTPSHQVTQMGQEVILRCVPISNHLYFYWYRQILGQKVEFLVSFYNNEISEKSEIFDDQFSVERPDGSNFTLKIRSTKLEDSAMYFCASRDRGPYGYTFGSGTRLTVV.

The chain couples TRBV27 to TRBJ1-2; possibly TRBD1 for D (6 bases). CDR1 and CDR2 from the germline V gene are MNHEY and SMNVEV (reference sequence). This CDR3 region has 13 residues. Trimming cost V 3 bases and J 6 bases, with 11 bases left between them. This chain's CDR3 is CASSLAGANGYTF. The CDR3, as DNA: TGTGCCAGCAGTTTGGCAGGGGCCAATGGCTACACCTTC.

The chain recombines TRBV2 with TRBJ2-2, with 12 bases fitting TRBD2. J gave up 6 bases and V 4 bases, and 12 bases lay outside the gene matches. CDR3 size: 18 residues. Per the germline V gene, CDR1 is SNHLY and CDR2 is FYNNEI. The CDR3 sequence is CASSARGASGRASGELFF. The DNA for the CDR3 is TGTGCCAGCAGTGCCCGAGGGGCTAGCGGGAGGGCCTCCGGGGAGCTGTTTTTT.

This chain uses TRBV9 with TRBJ2-2; D possibly corresponds to TRBD1 (5 bases). Germline V gives CDR1 SGDLS, CDR2 YYNGEE. The CDR3 loop spans 15 amino acids. Deletions cut 1 base from V and 4 bases from J, with 11 bases between. CDR3 bases: TGTGCCAGCAGCGTACAGGAAAGGGGCACCGGGGAGCTGTTTTTT. It translates to CASSVQERGTGELFF.

The CDR3 DNA sequence: TGTGCCAGCAGTTTAATCGCCTACGAGCAGTACTTC. Protein product: CASSLIAYEQYF. The rearrangement links TRBV28 to TRBJ2-5; D not resolved. The end of the DNA is better explained by TRBJ2-7, so the J call may be wrong. Germline V gene sequence: CDR1 MDHEN, CDR2 SYDVKM. This CDR3 has 12 residues.

The V and J genes are TRBV30 and TRBJ1-3, with unresolved D. V was cut by 0 bases and J by 2 bases, with 5 bases left in between. The CDR3 consists of 13 residues. Per germline, CDR1 GTSNPN and CDR2 SVGIG (reference sequence). CDR3 loop: CAWSVPAGNTIYF. Written as DNA, the CDR3 is TGTGCCTGGAGTGTACCGGCTGGAAACACCATATATTTT. Filled out from reference TRBV30 and TRBJ1-3, the complete variable domain reads SQTIHQWPATLVQPVGSPLSLECTVEGTSNPNLYWYRQAAGRGLQLLFYSVGIGQISSEVPQNLSASRPQDRQFILSSKKLLLSDSGFYLCAWSVPAGNTIYFGEGSWLTVV.

V and J are TRBV2 and TRBJ1-5; no reliable D call. CDR1 is SNHLY, CDR2 FYNNEI, per germline. The CDR3 has 12 residues. Trimming stripped 9 bases from V and 0 bases from J, with 6 bases between. The CDR3 protein is CASPVSNQPQHF. CDR3 bases: TGTGCCAGTCCTGTTAGCAATCAGCCCCAGCATTTT.